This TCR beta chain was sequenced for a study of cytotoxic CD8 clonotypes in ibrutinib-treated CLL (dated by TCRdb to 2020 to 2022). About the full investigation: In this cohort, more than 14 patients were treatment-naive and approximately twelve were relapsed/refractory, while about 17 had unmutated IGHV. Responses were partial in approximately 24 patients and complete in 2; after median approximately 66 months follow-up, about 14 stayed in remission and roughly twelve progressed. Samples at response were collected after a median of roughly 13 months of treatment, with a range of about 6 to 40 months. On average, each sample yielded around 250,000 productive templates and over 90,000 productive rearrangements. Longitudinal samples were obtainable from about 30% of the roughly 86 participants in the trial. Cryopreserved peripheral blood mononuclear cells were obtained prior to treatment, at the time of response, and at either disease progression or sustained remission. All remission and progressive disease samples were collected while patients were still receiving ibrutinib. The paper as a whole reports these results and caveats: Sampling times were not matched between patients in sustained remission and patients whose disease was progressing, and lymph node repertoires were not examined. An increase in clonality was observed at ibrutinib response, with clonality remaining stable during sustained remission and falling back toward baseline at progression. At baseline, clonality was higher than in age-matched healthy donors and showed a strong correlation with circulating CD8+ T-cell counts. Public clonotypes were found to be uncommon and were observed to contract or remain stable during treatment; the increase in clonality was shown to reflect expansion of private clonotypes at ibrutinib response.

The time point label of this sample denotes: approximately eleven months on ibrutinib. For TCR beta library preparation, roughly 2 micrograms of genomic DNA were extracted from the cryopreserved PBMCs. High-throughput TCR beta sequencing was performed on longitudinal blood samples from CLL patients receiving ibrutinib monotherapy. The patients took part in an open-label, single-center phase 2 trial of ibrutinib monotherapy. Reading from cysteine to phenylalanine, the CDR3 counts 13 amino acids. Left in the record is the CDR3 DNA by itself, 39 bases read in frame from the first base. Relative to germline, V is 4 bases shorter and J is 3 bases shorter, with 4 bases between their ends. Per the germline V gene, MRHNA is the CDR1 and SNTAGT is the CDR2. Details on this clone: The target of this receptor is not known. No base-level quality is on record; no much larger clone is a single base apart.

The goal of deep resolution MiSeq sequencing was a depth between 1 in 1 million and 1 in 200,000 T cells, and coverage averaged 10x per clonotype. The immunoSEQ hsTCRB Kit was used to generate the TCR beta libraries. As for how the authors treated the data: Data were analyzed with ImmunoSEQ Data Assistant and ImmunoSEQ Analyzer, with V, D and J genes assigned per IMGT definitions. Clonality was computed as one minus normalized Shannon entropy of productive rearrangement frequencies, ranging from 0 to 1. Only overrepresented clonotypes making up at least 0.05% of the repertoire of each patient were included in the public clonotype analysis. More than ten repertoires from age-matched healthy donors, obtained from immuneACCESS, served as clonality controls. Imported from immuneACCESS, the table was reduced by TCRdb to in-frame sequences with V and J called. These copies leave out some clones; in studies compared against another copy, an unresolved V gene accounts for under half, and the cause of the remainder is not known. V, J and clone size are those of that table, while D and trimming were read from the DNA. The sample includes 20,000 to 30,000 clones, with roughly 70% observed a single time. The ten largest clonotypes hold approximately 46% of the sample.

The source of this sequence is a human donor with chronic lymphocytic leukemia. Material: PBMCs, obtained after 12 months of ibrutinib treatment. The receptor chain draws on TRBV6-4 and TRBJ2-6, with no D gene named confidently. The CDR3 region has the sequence CASSVDGANVLTF. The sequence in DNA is TGTGCCAGCAGTGTCGATGGGGCCAACGTCCTGACTTTC.